Listed here are 27 T cell receptor beta chains from one sample, sequenced in a study of T cell changes during pregnancy in multiple sclerosis. Repertoires were generated with immunoSEQ multiplex PCR, while TCRdb's copy carries only in-frame clones and drops some. Of about 60,000 clones in the sample, 80% to 95% are singletons; the top ten hold 0.8% to 1%. The sample in question was peripheral blood, obtained in the first trimester of pregnancy. The receptors come from a female donor with multiple sclerosis, enrolled in a pregnancy study.

This chain links TRBV5-1 with TRBJ2-7; 8 nucleotides align to TRBD2. Per the germline V gene, CDR1 is SGHRS and CDR2 is YFSETQ. J lost 4 bases, V lost 1 base, and 1 base had no gene match. The CDR3 is 13 residues long. The CDR3 DNA follows: TGCGCCAGCAGCTTGACTAGCGGTTACGAGCAGTACTTC. Encoded protein: CASSLTSGYEQYF.

The V gene is TRBV15, the J gene TRBJ1-5; a weak D match, TRBD1 (5 bases). Trimming left V 4 bases short and J 2 bases short, with 12 bases between. Germline CDR1 and CDR2: LNHNV and YYDKDF (reference sequence). This CDR3 has 15 residues. The chain's CDR3 is CATSTWGEGNQPQHF. The CDR3 nucleotides read TGTGCCACCAGCACCTGGGGGGAAGGCAATCAGCCCCAGCATTTT.

This chain links TRBV7-3 with TRBJ2-2; 10 bases are a match to TRBD2. This CDR3 has 16 amino acids. Unmatched junction bases numbered 7, after V lost 5 bases and J lost 4 bases. CDR1 is SGHTA and CDR2 is FQGTGA in the germline V gene. The CDR3 spells CASSEIAGGLTGELFF. Written as DNA, the CDR3 is TGTGCCAGCAGCGAGATAGCGGGGGGCCTCACCGGGGAGCTGTTTTTT.

The CDR3 loop reads CSAYLRLAGGYTDTQYF. DNA for the CDR3: TGCAGCGCTTACCTCAGACTAGCGGGGGGCTACACAGATACGCAGTATTTT. This chain uses TRBV29-1 with TRBJ2-3; 13 nucleotides align to TRBD2. The trim removed 7 bases at V and 2 bases at J, leaving 12 bases unmatched. This CDR3 has 17 amino acids. Per the germline V gene, CDR1 is SQVTM and CDR2 is ANQGSEA.

The CDR3 sequence is CASSIGSGWYSGGPNTGELFF. CDR3 DNA sequence: TGTGCCAGTAGTATAGGTTCGGGTTGGTATAGCGGGGGCCCGAACACCGGGGAGCTGTTTTTT. The rearrangement joins TRBV19 to TRBJ2-2, with TRBD2 identical over 9 bases. V trimming: 1 base; J trimming: 0 bases; junction bases outside the gene matches: 15. CDR3 length: 21 amino acids. Germline CDR1 LNHDA, CDR2 SQIVND (reference sequence).

This clone was observed a single time. The germline gene is not matched at one end of the junction; a read error may be the cause. CDR3 sequence reads: CAWSASGTGSDF. CDR3 in DNA: TGTGCCTGGAGTGCCTCCGGGACAGGGTCAGATTTT. V usage is TRBV30 and J usage is TRBJ2-3; the match to TRBD1 covers 9 bases. Germline CDR1 reads GTSNPN; CDR2 reads SVGIG (reference sequence). The CDR3 totals 12 residues. The whole variable domain, remainder taken from reference TRBV30 and TRBJ2-3, is SQTIHQWPATLVQPVGSPLSLECTVEGTSNPNLYWYRQAAGRGLQLLFYSVGIGQISSEVPQNLSASRPQDRQFILSSKKLLLSDSGFYLCAWSASGTGSDFGPGTRLTVL.

V usage is TRBV9 and J usage is TRBJ2-5; TRBD1 agrees at 9 bases. Germline V gene lookup returns CDR1 SGDLS and CDR2 YYNGEE. The CDR3 loop spans 14 amino acids. V was pared by 4 bases and J by 7 bases, with 8 bases of the junction left unmatched. CDR3 sequence reads: CASSRTGVEGTQYF. The DNA of the CDR3 is TGTGCCAGCAGCCGGACAGGGGTAGAGGGGACCCAGTACTTC.

The chain is built from TRBV19 and TRBJ1-1, with 7 bases aligning to TRBD1. From germline, CDR1 is LNHDA and CDR2 SQIVND (reference sequence). V shed 1 base and J 3 bases; nucleotides not matched to a gene: 2. The CDR3 sequence is 14 residues long. CDR3 in DNA: TGTGCCAGTAGTATAGCCAGGGGGGACACTGAAGCTTTCTTT. This encodes CASSIARGDTEAFF. Based on the CDR3 plus reference TRBV19 and TRBJ1-1, the full variable domain is DGGITQSPKYLFRKEGQNVTLSCEQNLNHDAMYWYRQDPGQGLRLIYYSQIVNDFQKGDIAEGYSVSREKKESFPLTVTSAQKNPTAFYLCASSIARGDTEAFFGQGTRLTVV.

V gene TRBV14 combines with J gene TRBJ2-3, with D uncertain. V lost 1 base and J lost 0, with 11 bases in between. The CDR3 spans 16 residues. The germline CDR1 and CDR2 sequences are SGHDN and FVKESK. The CDR3 reads CASSQGSKRSTDTQYF. CDR3 in DNA: TGTGCCAGCAGCCAAGGCTCGAAGCGTAGCACAGATACGCAGTATTTT.

The V call is TRBV6-4, the J call TRBJ1-2; TRBD1 might be the D (5 bases). V dropped 6 bases and J dropped 5 bases, with 19 bases sitting between them. The CDR3 has 15 amino acids. CDR1 and CDR2 (germline): MRHNA, SNTAGT. As DNA, the CDR3 is TGTGCCAGCAGCCTTTACAGGCTGGGCCCTTATGGCTACACCTTC. This gives the protein CASSLYRLGPYGYTF.

The V call is TRBV9, the J call TRBJ1-4, with 7 bases lining up with TRBD1. Unmatched junction bases numbered 11, after V lost 5 bases and J lost 13 bases. This CDR3 comprises 13 residues. The germline CDR1 and CDR2 sequences are SGDLS and YYNGEE. The CDR3 here is CASRPASGGRLFF. In DNA, the CDR3 is TGTGCCAGCAGGCCCGCTTCAGGGGGAAGACTGTTTTTT.

The count of this clone is one. The chain is built from TRBV6-4 and TRBJ2-1; D might be TRBD2 (8 bases). CDR3 length: 17 residues. Germline V gene lookup returns CDR1 MRHNA and CDR2 SNTAGT. V lost 4 bases and J lost 4, with 20 bases in between. Here the CDR3 reads CASSARGGDSGYNEQFF. CDR3 coding DNA: TGTGCCAGCAGTGCCCGGGGGGGGGACAGTGGATACAATGAGCAGTTCTTC.

The chain recombines TRBV7-2 with TRBJ1-1; maybe TRBD1 (5 bases). V was pared by 2 bases and J by 4 bases, with 20 bases between. Per the germline V gene, CDR1 is SGHTA and CDR2 is FQGNSA. This CDR3 spans 17 amino acids. The CDR3 region is CASSLLRGIPGGTEAFF. The CDR3 nucleotides read TGTGCCAGCAGCTTACTCCGTGGGATCCCCGGGGGCACTGAAGCTTTCTTT. The entire variable domain, with the rest obtained from reference TRBV7-2 and TRBJ1-1, is as follows: GAGVSQSPSNKVTEKGKDVELRCDPISGHTALYWYRQSLGQGLEFLIYFQGNSAPDKSGLPSDRFSAERTGGSVSTLTIQRTQQEDSAVYLCASSLLRGIPGGTEAFFGQGTRLTVV.

The chain uses TRBV30 and TRBJ1-2; maybe TRBD1 (5 bases). Trimming stripped 6 bases from V and 1 base from J, with 15 bases between. This CDR3 has 14 residues. In germline, CDR1 is GTSNPN, CDR2 SVGIG (reference sequence). CDR3 in amino acids: CACPVDRSNYGYTF. CDR3 DNA sequence: TGTGCCTGCCCCGTCGACAGAAGTAACTATGGCTACACCTTC. Combining the CDR3 with reference TRBV30 and TRBJ1-2 gives the whole variable domain SQTIHQWPATLVQPVGSPLSLECTVEGTSNPNLYWYRQAAGRGLQLLFYSVGIGQISSEVPQNLSASRPQDRQFILSSKKLLLSDSGFYLCACPVDRSNYGYTFGSGTRLTVV.

The chain employs TRBV4-3 and TRBJ1-2, with D unclear. Germline V CDR1 and CDR2: LGHNA, YSLEER. The germline V and J ends were trimmed by 0 bases and 0 bases, with 11 bases remaining between them. CDR3 length: 16 amino acids. As DNA, the CDR3 is TGCGCCAGCAGCCAAGACTCCCGCGGGGCTAACTATGGCTACACCTTC. Protein product: CASSQDSRGANYGYTF.

This clone was recorded once. The chain is built from TRBV27 and TRBJ2-3; tentatively, D is TRBD2 (5 bases). The V gene lost 3 bases and the J gene lost 0 bases, with 10 bases spanning the gap. The CDR3 length is 15 residues. Germline V gene sequence: CDR1 MNHEY, CDR2 SMNVEV (reference sequence). CDR3 coding DNA: TGTGCCAGCAGTTTGACGAGGGCTAGCACAGATACGCAGTATTTT. Translated, it gives CASSLTRASTDTQYF.

DNA of the CDR3: TGCGCCAGCAGCTTGGCCGGGGGGGGCACTGAAGCTTTCTTT. This sequence encodes CASSLAGGGTEAFF. The chain combines TRBV5-1 with TRBJ1-1, with TRBD1 as a possible D gene (5 bases). The V gene lost 0 bases and the J gene lost 4 bases, with 10 bases spanning the gap. The CDR3 has 14 residues. The germline gives CDR1 SGHRS, CDR2 YFSETQ.

J is TRBJ2-2 and V is TRBV6-5; TRBD2 agrees at 9 bases. With 6 bases clipped from V and 4 bases from J, the junction kept 6 bases outside the gene matches. Germline V gene data show CDR1 as MNHEY and CDR2 as SVGAGI. There are 15 residues in the CDR3. CDR3 sequence: CASRVSGGITGELFF. CDR3 sequence (DNA): TGTGCCAGCAGAGTTAGCGGGGGTATCACCGGGGAGCTGTTTTTT.

The V gene is TRBV4-2, the J gene TRBJ2-7, with D maybe TRBD2 (7 bases). CDR1 LGHNA and CDR2 YNFKEQ come from the germline V gene. The CDR3 contains 15 residues. The V and J ends lost 0 bases and 7 bases respectively, with 16 bases between them. The CDR3, as DNA: TGTGCCAGCAGCCAAGATGAGGGGGGGCCGGGGGAGCAGTACTTC. As protein: CASSQDEGGPGEQYF.

The chain couples TRBV5-4 to TRBJ1-4; possible D gene TRBD1, 5 bases. CDR3 length: 14 amino acids. Trimming pared 0 bases from V and 8 bases from J, leaving 11 bases between. Germline V gene sequence: CDR1 SGHNT, CDR2 YYREEE (reference sequence). This CDR3 reads CASSLGGTVEKLFF. The CDR3 DNA reads as TGTGCCAGCAGCTTGGGAGGGACTGTGGAAAAACTGTTTTTT. The variable domain in full, with the rest retrieved from reference TRBV5-4 and TRBJ1-4, is ETGVTQSPTHLIKTRGQQVTLRCSSQSGHNTVSWYQQALGQGPQFIFQYYREEENGRGNFPPRFSGLQFPNYSSELNVNALELDDSALYLCASSLGGTVEKLFFGSGTQLSVL.

The chain has TRBV6-5 and TRBJ1-2; TRBD1 matches 8 bases. CDR3 length: 13 residues. Per the germline V gene, CDR1 is MNHEY and CDR2 is SVGAGI. Trimming removed 6 bases from V and 4 bases from J; junction bases left unmatched: 4. The CDR3 sequence: CASSPDRVYGYTF. The CDR3 DNA follows: TGTGCCAGCAGCCCGGACAGGGTCTATGGCTACACCTTC.

This clone appeared once. The chain recombines TRBV7-8 with TRBJ2-1; 7 bases map to TRBD2. The CDR3 length is 15 residues. After removal of 5 bases from V and 2 bases from J, the junction contained 6 bases not matched to a gene. Per the germline V gene, CDR1 is SGHVS and CDR2 is FQNEAQ. The CDR3 is CASSQIGGTYNEQFF. CDR3 DNA sequence: TGTGCCAGCAGCCAGATCGGGGGGACCTACAATGAGCAGTTCTTC.

This clone was seen only once. The chain joins TRBV5-6 to TRBJ1-2; a weak D match, TRBD1 (5 bases). CDR1 is SGHDT, CDR2 YYEEEE, per germline. The CDR3 is 15 residues long. Trimming took off 0 bases at V and 5 bases at J, with 14 bases between the two ends. The CDR3 sequence is CASSLDTGGSYGYTF. Here the CDR3 DNA reads TGTGCCAGCAGCTTGGACACCGGGGGATCATATGGCTACACCTTC.

The genes are TRBV2 and TRBJ1-1; D gene ambiguous. Germline V gene lookup returns CDR1 SNHLY and CDR2 FYNNEI. The CDR3 totals 14 residues. V was trimmed by 7 bases and J by 3 bases, leaving 15 bases between them. The CDR3 is CASKEGTLHTEAFF. The CDR3 nucleotides read TGTGCCAGCAAGGAGGGCACCTTGCACACTGAAGCTTTCTTT. The full variable domain, its missing parts supplied by reference TRBV2 and TRBJ1-1, is EPEVTQTPSHQVTQMGQEVILRCVPISNHLYFYWYRQILGQKVEFLVSFYNNEISEKSEIFDDQFSVERPDGSNFTLKIRSTKLEDSAMYFCASKEGTLHTEAFFGQGTRLTVV.

CDR3 DNA: TGTGCCAGCACCGGACAGGGGGCGGGCGGGGCCAACGTCCTGACTTTC. Translation: CASTGQGAGGANVLTF. The J gene is TRBJ2-6, the V gene TRBV6-6; TRBD1 agrees at 11 bases. V lost 7 bases to trimming and J lost 4 bases; unmatched junction nucleotides: 6. Germline V gives CDR1 MNHNY, CDR2 SVGAGI (reference sequence). This CDR3 region has 16 residues.

Concerning this clone: The junction departs from the called germline gene at one end, perhaps through a read error. This rearrangement joins TRBV7-7 to TRBJ2-1; D possibly corresponds to TRBD2 (6 bases). This CDR3 spans 13 amino acids. Germline V gene sequence: CDR1 SSHAT, CDR2 FNYEAQ (reference sequence). CDR3 bases: TGTGCTACCCGGGGGTACTCCTCCAATGAGCAGTTCTTC. This gives the protein CATRGYSSNEQFF.

The chain has TRBV2 and TRBJ2-5; D gene unclear. With 1 base removed from V and 4 bases from J, the gap between germline ends came to 4 bases. This CDR3 has 12 residues. The V gene's germline CDR1 is SNHLY and CDR2 FYNNEI. Written as DNA, the CDR3 is TGTGCCAGCAGTGAAGGTCGAGAGACCCAGTACTTC. As protein: CASSEGRETQYF. Supplemented by reference TRBV2 and TRBJ2-5, the full variable domain reads EPEVTQTPSHQVTQMGQEVILRCVPISNHLYFYWYRQILGQKVEFLVSFYNNEISEKSEIFDDQFSVERPDGSNFTLKIRSTKLEDSAMYFCASSEGRETQYFGPGTRLLVL.